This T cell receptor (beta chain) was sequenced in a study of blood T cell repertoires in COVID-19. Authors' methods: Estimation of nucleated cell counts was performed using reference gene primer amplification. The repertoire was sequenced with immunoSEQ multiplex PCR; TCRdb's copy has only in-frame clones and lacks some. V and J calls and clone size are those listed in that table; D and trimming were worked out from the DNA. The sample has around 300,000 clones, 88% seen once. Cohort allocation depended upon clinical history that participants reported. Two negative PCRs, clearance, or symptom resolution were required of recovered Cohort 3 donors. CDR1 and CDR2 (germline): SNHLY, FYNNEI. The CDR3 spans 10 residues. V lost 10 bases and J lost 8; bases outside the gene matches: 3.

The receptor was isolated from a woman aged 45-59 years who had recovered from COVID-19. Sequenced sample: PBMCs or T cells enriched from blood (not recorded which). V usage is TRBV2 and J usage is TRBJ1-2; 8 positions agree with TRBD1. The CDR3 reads CAIDRGGYTF. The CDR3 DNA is TGTGCCATCGACAGGGGCGGCTACACCTTC.